This is a list of T cell receptor beta chains from one sample in a study of blood T cell repertoires in COVID-19. The method was immunoSEQ multiplex PCR; TCRdb's version includes in-frame clones alone and lacks a portion of them. There are about 390,000 clones in the sample; around nine tenths occur only once, and approximately 10% lies in the top ten. The sequenced material came from PBMCs or T cells enriched from blood (not recorded which). These TCRs come from a woman aged 50 to 60 who had recovered from COVID-19. Both conserved end residues are part of each CDR3. The D gene is left open where the match is weak. Some rows mark clone size as missing; the rest say once, few, many or name a class of expanded clone.

D,V,size,J,DNA,CDR3
TRBD2,TRBV19,NA,TRBJ2-7,TGTGCCAGTAGTATAATCGGGGGGGACTACGAGCAGTACTTC,CASSIIGGDYEQYF
NA,TRBV29-1,NA,TRBJ1-4,TGCAGCGTTTCCGGACAGCTTAATGAAAAACTGTTTTTT,CSVSGQLNEKLFF
NA,TRBV28,NA,TRBJ1-2,TGTGCCAGCAGGCCAGGGTTTCTTGGCTACACCTTC,CASRPGFLGYTF
NA,TRBV6-2/TRBV6-3,NA,TRBJ1-5,TGTGCCAGCAGTCGCTCTCGCGACAACAGGGATCAGCCCCAGCATTTT,CASSRSRDNRDQPQHF
NA,TRBV9,once,TRBJ2-5,TGTGCCAGCAGCGCCCCTGGGCTAGCTTTCCCTGAGACCCAGTACTTC,CASSAPGLAFPETQYF
TRBD1,TRBV2,NA,TRBJ1-4,TGTGCCAGCGGGGGACAGGGTAATGAAAAACTGTTTTTT,CASGGQGNEKLFF
TRBD2,TRBV7-9,NA,TRBJ2-4,TGTGCCAGCAGCAAACGAGTAGCGGGGGGGCCGGACATTCAGTACTTC,CASSKRVAGGPDIQYF
NA,TRBV23-1,NA,TRBJ1-5,TGCGCCAGCAGTCAGGTACAGCCCCGCAATCAGCCCCAGCATTTT,CASSQVQPRNQPQHF
NA,TRBV21-1,NA,TRBJ1-5,TGTGCCAGCAGTCGTAAAGGGGCGGGGAACTGCAATCAGCCCCAGCATTTT,CASSRKGAGNCNQPQHF
NA,TRBV7-3,NA,TRBJ1-1,TGTGCCAGCAGCACAGGCGGAGGGACGGGCACTGAAGCTTTCTTT,CASSTGGGTGTEAFF
TRBD1,TRBV2,NA,TRBJ1-2,TGTGCCAGCCGCAGGACAGGTAACAACTATGGCTACACCTTC,CASRRTGNNYGYTF
NA,TRBV7-3,NA,TRBJ1-2,TGTGCCAGCAGCCCTCACGGCGGGTTAGGTTATGGCTACACCTTC,CASSPHGGLGYGYTF
NA,TRBV29-1,NA,TRBJ1-2,TGCAGCGTAGGCGAGGGCTATAACGGCTACACCTTC,CSVGEGYNGYTF
NA,TRBV20-1,NA,TRBJ1-6,TGCAGTGCTAGTCTCGACGGGAGCTCCTATAATTCACCCCTCCACTTT,CSASLDGSSYNSPLHF
TRBD1,TRBV19,NA,TRBJ1-3,TGTGCCAGTAGCGGTCTCCGGGACAGTGGAAACACCATATATTTT,CASSGLRDSGNTIYF
NA,TRBV10-3,NA,TRBJ1-1,TGTGCCATCAATAACCGGGGGGGAATTACTGAAGCTTTCTTT,CAINNRGGITEAFF
TRBD1,TRBV7-9,NA,TRBJ2-1,TGTGCCAGCAGGGACTGGGGACAGGGTCCCTACAATGAGCAGTTCTTC,CASRDWGQGPYNEQFF
TRBD1,TRBV5-6,once,TRBJ1-2,TGTGCCAGCAGTCAAACTGCGTGGGACAGGGTTGTCGACTATGGCTACACCTTC,CASSQTAWDRVVDYGYTF
TRBD1,TRBV12-5,NA,TRBJ1-4,TGTGCTAGTGGTTTGGCCCGGGACAGAAAACTGTTTTTT,CASGLARDRKLFF
NA,TRBV19,NA,TRBJ1-2,TGTGCCAGTAGTGGATTCAGGTACTACACCTTC,CASSGFRYYTF
TRBD1,TRBV7-2,NA,TRBJ1-4,TGTGCCAGCAGCCCGTCGACAGGGGGCGGGCATGAAAAACTGTTTTTT,CASSPSTGGGHEKLFF
NA,TRBV19,NA,TRBJ2-1,TGTGCCAGTAGTATAGCGGGGGGCGACAATGAGCAGTTCTTC,CASSIAGGDNEQFF
NA,TRBV25-1,NA,TRBJ2-7,TGTGCCACCGCGGGATTAACCTACGAGCAGTACTTC,CATAGLTYEQYF
NA,TRBV27,NA,TRBJ1-5,TGTGCCAGCAGACCCGACAGCTATAGCAATCAGCCCCAGCATTTT,CASRPDSYSNQPQHF
TRBD2,TRBV27,NA,TRBJ2-1,TGTGCCAGCAGCAAACGCGGGGGGGCCTTCTACAATGAGCAGTTCTTC,CASSKRGGAFYNEQFF
TRBD1,TRBV18,once,TRBJ1-1,TGTGCCAGCTCACCGTGGACAGGGACTGAAGCTTTCTTT,CASSPWTGTEAFF
NA,TRBV6-5,NA,TRBJ1-2,TGTGCCAGCAGTTACTCGATTGGGGGGGACTATGGCTACACCTTC,CASSYSIGGDYGYTF